The 14 T cell receptor beta chains below were found in one sample sequenced in a study of cytomegalovirus exposure and HLA in healthy donors. Primers: 60 Vbeta forward and 13 Jbeta reverse. Measured with immunoSEQ multiplex PCR; TCRdb has only the in-frame clones, and not every one. Seen here are some 200,000 clones, about 78% observed once, and the top ten hold less than 3%. The sample consisted of PBMCs. These receptors came from a woman aged 25 to 45 in good health and CMV-seronegative.

The V call is TRBV4-1, the J call TRBJ2-7; tentatively, D is TRBD1 (6 bases). V was trimmed by 2 bases and J by 2 bases, leaving 19 bases between them. Germline CDR1 MGHRA, CDR2 YSYEKL. The CDR3 has 17 amino acids. The CDR3 sequence is CASSQRQDSRDPYEQYF. In nucleotides, the CDR3 is TGCGCCAGCAGCCAACGACAGGATAGCCGCGACCCCTACGAGCAGTACTTC.

A few counts support this clone. The chain is built from TRBV5-8 and TRBJ1-3; D is unclear. The CDR3 runs to 15 residues. Per germline, CDR1 SGHTS and CDR2 YDEGEE. V was shortened by 4 bases and J by 0 bases, with 11 bases between the two germline ends. The chain's CDR3 is CASSPGLISGNTIYF. CDR3 bases: TGTGCCAGCAGCCCAGGACTGATCTCTGGAAACACCATATATTTT.

In nucleotides, the CDR3 is TGTGCCACCAGCAGAGACTATTTAGGGGGAACCAATGAGCAGTTCTTC. Translation gives CATSRDYLGGTNEQFF. V and J are TRBV15 and TRBJ2-1, with D perhaps TRBD1 (6 bases). This CDR3 spans 16 amino acids. In germline, CDR1 is LNHNV, CDR2 YYDKDF (reference sequence). V was pared by 0 bases and J by 6 bases, with 15 bases between. The full variable domain, with the rest looked up from reference TRBV15 and TRBJ2-1, is DAMVIQNPRYQVTQFGKPVTLSCSQTLNHNVMYWYQQKSSQAPKLLFHYYDKDFNNEADTPDNFQSRRPNTSFCFLDIRSPGLGDTAMYLCATSRDYLGGTNEQFFGPGTRLTVL.

This chain connects TRBV5-1 to TRBJ2-1; 8 bases fit TRBD2. Germline-derived CDR1 and CDR2 are SGHRS and YFSETQ. V trimming: 0 bases; J trimming: 7 bases; junction bases outside the gene matches: 9. CDR3 length: 16 residues. The CDR3 sequence is CASSLANSGTSNEQFF. CDR3 in DNA: TGCGCCAGCAGCTTGGCTAATTCCGGGACTAGTAATGAGCAGTTCTTC.

The chain carries TRBV7-9 and TRBJ2-3, with D uncertain. The germline V gene encodes CDR1 SEHNR and CDR2 FQNEAQ (reference sequence). Trimming stripped 5 bases from V and 0 bases from J, with 9 bases between. The length of the CDR3 is 14 residues. The CDR3 sequence: CASSLDISTDTQYF. The CDR3, as DNA: TGTGCCAGCAGCCTCGACATCAGCACAGATACGCAGTATTTT.

The V gene is TRBV4-2, the J gene TRBJ2-5; maybe TRBD2 (5 bases). The J call may be mistaken, given a closer DNA end match to TRBJ2-7. The CDR3 runs to 16 residues. Per germline, CDR1 LGHNA and CDR2 YNFKEQ. CDR3 amino acids: CASSQDGGLGSYEQYF. CDR3 DNA: TGTGCCAGCAGCCAAGATGGCGGACTGGGCTCCTACGAGCAGTACTTC.

The chain has TRBV11-2 and TRBJ2-3; 9 bases line up with TRBD2. The junction had 5 bases not matched to a gene; V was cut back by 2 bases and J by 5 bases. Germline V gene sequence: CDR1 SGHAT, CDR2 FQNNGV. The CDR3 runs 15 residues. This CDR3 is CASSLLAGRIDTQYF. The CDR3 bases are TGTGCCAGCAGCTTACTAGCGGGGAGGATAGATACGCAGTATTTT. The entire variable domain, with the rest obtained from reference TRBV11-2 and TRBJ2-3, is as follows: EAGVAQSPRYKIIEKRQSVAFWCNPISGHATLYWYQQILGQGPKLLIQFQNNGVVDDSQLPKDRFSAERLKGVDSTLKIQPAKLEDSAVYLCASSLLAGRIDTQYFGPGTRLTVL.

The chain joins TRBV5-1 to TRBJ2-7; the D gene is possibly TRBD2 (6 bases). The CDR3 has 13 residues. From germline, CDR1 is SGHRS and CDR2 YFSETQ. The V end was cut by 4 bases, the J end by 5 bases, with 13 bases between. The CDR3 loop is CASSAAGYDEQYF. The CDR3 DNA reads TGCGCCAGCAGCGCGGCGGGGTACGACGAGCAGTACTTC. The full variable domain, completed using reference TRBV5-1 and TRBJ2-7, is KAGVTQTPRYLIKTRGQQVTLSCSPISGHRSVSWYQQTPGQGLQFLFEYFSETQRNKGNFPGRFSGRQFSNSRSEMNVSTLELGDSALYLCASSAAGYDEQYFGPGTRLTVT.

The chain is built from TRBV9 and TRBJ2-2; D ambiguous. The germline V gene has CDR1 SGDLS and CDR2 YYNGEE. The CDR3 is 16 residues long. Between the trimmed V and J ends, which lost 0 bases and 0 bases, there was a span of 9 bases. The CDR3 protein is CASSVGATTNTGELFF. CDR3 nucleotides: TGTGCCAGCAGCGTAGGGGCAACAACGAACACCGGGGAGCTGTTTTTT.

CDR3 sequence (DNA): TGTGCCAGTAGTATAGATGTCCGACAGGGGCGGAGCACTGAAGCTTTCTTT. This translates into CASSIDVRQGRSTEAFF. This chain connects TRBV19 to TRBJ1-1, with 8 positions matching TRBD1. The germline CDR1 and CDR2 sequences are LNHDA and SQIVND (reference sequence). This CDR3 has 17 amino acids. Trimming cost V 0 bases and J 4 bases; bases outside gene matches: 10.

CDR3 loop: CASRVKGLGAGGYTF. CDR3 DNA: TGTGCCAGCAGAGTAAAGGGACTAGGGGCGGGTGGCTACACCTTC. This chain uses TRBV6-5 with TRBJ1-2; possibly TRBD1 for D (5 bases). Trimming took 6 bases from V and 7 from J, leaving 21 bases between them. CDR1 MNHEY and CDR2 SVGAGI come from the germline V gene. The CDR3 totals 15 residues.

This clone was recorded a few times. The chain couples TRBV7-2 to TRBJ2-5, with TRBD2 matching 12 bases. Trimming took 4 bases from V and 4 from J; bases not matched to a gene: 10. This CDR3 contains 17 residues. Germline V gives CDR1 SGHTA, CDR2 FQGNSA. DNA of the CDR3: TGTGCCAGCAGCTCCAGTAAAGGACTAGCGGGGAGAGAGACCCAGTACTTC. Its protein is CASSSSKGLAGRETQYF.

The chain recombines TRBV18 with TRBJ1-2; possible D gene TRBD1, 5 bases. The V gene lost 0 bases and the J gene lost 0 bases, with 8 bases spanning the gap. The germline V gene has CDR1 KGHSH and CDR2 LQKENI. CDR3 length: 15 residues. The CDR3 is CASSPPDISNYGYTF. The CDR3 DNA reads TGTGCCAGCTCACCACCGGACATATCTAACTATGGCTACACCTTC.

This chain links TRBV7-8 with TRBJ1-1; 8 nucleotides line up with TRBD1. With V trimmed by 1 base and J by 6 bases, 7 bases remained unmatched. This CDR3 region has 15 residues. The germline CDR1 and CDR2 sequences are SGHVS and FQNEAQ. CDR3 in DNA: TGTGCCAGCAGCTTAGGCCAGGGGGCCGGGCCTGAAGCTTTCTTT. It is translated as CASSLGQGAGPEAFF.